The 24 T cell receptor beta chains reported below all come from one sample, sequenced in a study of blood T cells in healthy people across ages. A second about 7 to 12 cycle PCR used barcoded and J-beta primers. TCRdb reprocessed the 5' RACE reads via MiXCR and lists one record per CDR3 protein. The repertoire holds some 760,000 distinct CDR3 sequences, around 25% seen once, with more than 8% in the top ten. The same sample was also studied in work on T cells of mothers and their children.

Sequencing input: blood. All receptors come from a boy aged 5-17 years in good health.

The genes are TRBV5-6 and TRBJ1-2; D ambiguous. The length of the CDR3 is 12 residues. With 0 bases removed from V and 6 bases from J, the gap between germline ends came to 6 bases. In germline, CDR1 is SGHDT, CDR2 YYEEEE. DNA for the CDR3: TGTGCCAGCAGCTTGGTGTCGGATGGCTACACCTTC. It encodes CASSLVSDGYTF.

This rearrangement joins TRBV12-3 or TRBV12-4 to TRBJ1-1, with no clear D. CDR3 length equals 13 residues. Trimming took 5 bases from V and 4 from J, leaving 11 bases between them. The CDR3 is CASSPAQVTEAFF. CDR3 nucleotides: TGTGCCAGCAGTCCCGCCCAGGTCACTGAAGCTTTCTTT.

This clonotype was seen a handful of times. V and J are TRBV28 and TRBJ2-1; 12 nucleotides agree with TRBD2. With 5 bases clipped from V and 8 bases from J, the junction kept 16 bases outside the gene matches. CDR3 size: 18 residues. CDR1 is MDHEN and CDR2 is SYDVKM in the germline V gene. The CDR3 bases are TGTGCCAGCAGTCCCCCGACTAGCGGGAGTGTCATAGGGGATGAGCAGTTCTTC. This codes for CASSPPTSGSVIGDEQFF.

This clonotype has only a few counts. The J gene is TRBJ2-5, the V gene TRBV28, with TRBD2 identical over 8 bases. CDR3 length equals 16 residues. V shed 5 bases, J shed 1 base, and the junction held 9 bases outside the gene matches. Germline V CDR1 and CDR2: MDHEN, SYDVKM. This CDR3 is CASSLEREKVQETQYF. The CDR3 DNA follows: TGTGCCAGCAGTCTGGAGCGGGAGAAGGTCCAAGAGACCCAGTACTTC.

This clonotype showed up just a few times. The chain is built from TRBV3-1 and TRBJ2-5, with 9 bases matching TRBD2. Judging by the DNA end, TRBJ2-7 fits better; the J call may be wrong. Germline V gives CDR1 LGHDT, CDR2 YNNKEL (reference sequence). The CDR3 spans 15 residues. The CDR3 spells CASSQDFSGGYEQYF. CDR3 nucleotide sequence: TGTGCCAGCAGCCAAGATTTTAGCGGGGGTTACGAGCAGTACTTC.

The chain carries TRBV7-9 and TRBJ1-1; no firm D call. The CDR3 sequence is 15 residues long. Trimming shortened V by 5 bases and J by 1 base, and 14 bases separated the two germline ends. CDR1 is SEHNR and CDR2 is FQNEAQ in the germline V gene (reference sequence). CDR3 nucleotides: TGTGCCAGCAGCCTGATTACGGGTCAGAACACTGAAGCTTTCTTT. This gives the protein CASSLITGQNTEAFF.

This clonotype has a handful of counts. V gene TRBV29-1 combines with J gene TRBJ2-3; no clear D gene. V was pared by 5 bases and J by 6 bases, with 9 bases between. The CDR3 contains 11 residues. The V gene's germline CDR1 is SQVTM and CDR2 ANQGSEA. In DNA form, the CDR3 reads TGCAGCGTTTCGGGCTACGATACGCAGTATTTT. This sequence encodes CSVSGYDTQYF.

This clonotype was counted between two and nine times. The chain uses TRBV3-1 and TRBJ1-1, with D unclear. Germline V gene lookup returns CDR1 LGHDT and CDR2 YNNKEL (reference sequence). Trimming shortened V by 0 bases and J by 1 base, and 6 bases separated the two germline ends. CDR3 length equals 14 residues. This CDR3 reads CASSQDERNTEAFF. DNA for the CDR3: TGTGCCAGCAGCCAAGACGAGAGGAACACTGAAGCTTTCTTT.

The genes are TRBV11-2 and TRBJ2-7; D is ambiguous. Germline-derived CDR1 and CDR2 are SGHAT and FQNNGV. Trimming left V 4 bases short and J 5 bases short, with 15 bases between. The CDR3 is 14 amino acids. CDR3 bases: TGTGCCAGCAGCTCAACTACGGATCCGGACGAGCAGTACTTC. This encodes CASSSTTDPDEQYF.

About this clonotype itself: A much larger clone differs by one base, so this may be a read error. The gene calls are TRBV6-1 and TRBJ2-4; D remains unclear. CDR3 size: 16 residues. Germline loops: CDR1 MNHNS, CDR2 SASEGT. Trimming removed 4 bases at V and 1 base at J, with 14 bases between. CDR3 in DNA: TGTGCCAGCAGTGCCTGGGCCCCGAGGGCCAAAAACATTCAGTACTTC. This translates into CASSAWAPRAKNIQYF.

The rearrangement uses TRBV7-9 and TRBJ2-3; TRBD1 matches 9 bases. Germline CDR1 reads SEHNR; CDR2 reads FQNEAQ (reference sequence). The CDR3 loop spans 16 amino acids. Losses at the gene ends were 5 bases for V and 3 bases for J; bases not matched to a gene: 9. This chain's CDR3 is CASSPPDRGLTDTQYF. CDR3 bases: TGTGCCAGCAGCCCCCCGGACAGGGGTTTGACAGATACGCAGTATTTT.

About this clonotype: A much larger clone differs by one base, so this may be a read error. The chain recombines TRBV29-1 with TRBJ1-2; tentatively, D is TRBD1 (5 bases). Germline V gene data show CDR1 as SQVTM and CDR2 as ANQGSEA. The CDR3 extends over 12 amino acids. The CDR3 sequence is CSALQGNYAYTF. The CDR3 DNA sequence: TGCAGCGCCCTCCAGGGTAACTATGCCTACACCTTC.

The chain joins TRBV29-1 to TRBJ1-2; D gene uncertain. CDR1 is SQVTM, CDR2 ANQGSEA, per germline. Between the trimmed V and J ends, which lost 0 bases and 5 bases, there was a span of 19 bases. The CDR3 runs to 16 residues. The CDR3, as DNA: TGCAGCGTTGAAGAGTGGAAGGGAGAAGGCCTATATGGCTACACCTTC. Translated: CSVEEWKGEGLYGYTF.

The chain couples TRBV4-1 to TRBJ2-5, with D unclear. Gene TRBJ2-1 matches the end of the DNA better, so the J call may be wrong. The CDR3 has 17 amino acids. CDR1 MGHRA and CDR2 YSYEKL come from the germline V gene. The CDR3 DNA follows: TGCGCCAGCAGCCAAGGAGACTTCCGGCGCAGATACAATGAGCAGTTCTTC. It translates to CASSQGDFRRRYNEQFF.

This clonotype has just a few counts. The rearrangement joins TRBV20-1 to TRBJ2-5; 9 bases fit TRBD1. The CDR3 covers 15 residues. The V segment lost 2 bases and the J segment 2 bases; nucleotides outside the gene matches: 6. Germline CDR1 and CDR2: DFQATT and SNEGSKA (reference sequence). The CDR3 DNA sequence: TGCAGTGCTAGATGGGGACAGGGATTTCAAGAGACCCAGTACTTC. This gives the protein CSARWGQGFQETQYF.

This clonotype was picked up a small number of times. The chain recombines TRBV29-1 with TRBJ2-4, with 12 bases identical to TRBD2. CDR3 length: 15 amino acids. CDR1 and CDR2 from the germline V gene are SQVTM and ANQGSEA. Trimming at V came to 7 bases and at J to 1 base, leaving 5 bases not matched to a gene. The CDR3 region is CSGLTSGSAKNIQYF. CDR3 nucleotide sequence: TGCAGCGGCCTGACTAGCGGGAGTGCCAAAAACATTCAGTACTTC.

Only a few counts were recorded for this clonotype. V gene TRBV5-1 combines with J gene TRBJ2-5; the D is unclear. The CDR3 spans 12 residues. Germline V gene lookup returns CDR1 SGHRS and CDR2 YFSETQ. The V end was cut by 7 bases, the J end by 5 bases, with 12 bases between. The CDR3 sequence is CASGPAPETQYF. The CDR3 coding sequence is TGCGCCAGCGGCCCGGCCCCGGAGACCCAGTACTTC.

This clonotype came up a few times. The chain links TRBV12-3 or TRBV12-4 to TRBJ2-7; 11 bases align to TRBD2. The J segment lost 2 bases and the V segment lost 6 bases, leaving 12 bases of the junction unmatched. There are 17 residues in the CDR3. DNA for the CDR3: TGTGCCAGCAGAGAGGGGTTACTAGCGGGAGAGACCTACGAGCAGTACTTC. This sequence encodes CASREGLLAGETYEQYF.

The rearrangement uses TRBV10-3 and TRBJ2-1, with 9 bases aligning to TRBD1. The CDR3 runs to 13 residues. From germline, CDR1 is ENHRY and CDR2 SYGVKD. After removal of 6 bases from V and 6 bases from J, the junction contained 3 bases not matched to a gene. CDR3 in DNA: TGTGCCATCAGCGCGGACAGGGGCAATGAGCAGTTCTTC. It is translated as CAISADRGNEQFF.

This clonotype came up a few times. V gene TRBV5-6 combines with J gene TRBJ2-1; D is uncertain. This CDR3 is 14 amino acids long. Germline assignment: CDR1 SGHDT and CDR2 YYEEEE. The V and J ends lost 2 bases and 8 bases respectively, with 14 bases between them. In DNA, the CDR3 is TGTGCCAGCAGCTTCCCTTCTCAAGGCGATGAGCAGTTCTTC. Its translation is CASSFPSQGDEQFF.

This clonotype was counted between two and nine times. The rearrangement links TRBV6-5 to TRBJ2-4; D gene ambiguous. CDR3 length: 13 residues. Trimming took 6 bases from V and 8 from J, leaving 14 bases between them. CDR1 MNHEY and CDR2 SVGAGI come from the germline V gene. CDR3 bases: TGTGCCAGCAGCGCCACCTGGTCGGACATTCAGTACTTC. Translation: CASSATWSDIQYF.

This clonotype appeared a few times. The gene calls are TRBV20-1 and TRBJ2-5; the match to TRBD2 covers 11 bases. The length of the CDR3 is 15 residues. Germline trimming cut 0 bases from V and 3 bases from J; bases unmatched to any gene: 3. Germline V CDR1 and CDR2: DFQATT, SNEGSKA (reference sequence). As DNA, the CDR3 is TGCAGTGCTAGAGAAGAACTAGCGGGGGAAGAGACCCAGTACTTC. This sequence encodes CSAREELAGEETQYF.

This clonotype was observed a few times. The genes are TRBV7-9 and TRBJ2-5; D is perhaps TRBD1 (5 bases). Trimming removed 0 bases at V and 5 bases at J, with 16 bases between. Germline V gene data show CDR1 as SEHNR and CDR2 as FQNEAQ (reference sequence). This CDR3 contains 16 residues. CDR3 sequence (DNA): TGTGCCAGCAGCTTAGCGAATGGGGCCCTGGGGGAGACCCAGTACTTC. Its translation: CASSLANGALGETQYF.

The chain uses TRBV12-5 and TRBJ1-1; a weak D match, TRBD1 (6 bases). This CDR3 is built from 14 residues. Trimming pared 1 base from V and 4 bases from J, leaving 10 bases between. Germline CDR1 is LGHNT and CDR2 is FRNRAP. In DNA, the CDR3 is TGTGCTAGTGGTTTGGGATCGGGGGCCACTGAAGCTTTCTTT. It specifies CASGLGSGATEAFF.